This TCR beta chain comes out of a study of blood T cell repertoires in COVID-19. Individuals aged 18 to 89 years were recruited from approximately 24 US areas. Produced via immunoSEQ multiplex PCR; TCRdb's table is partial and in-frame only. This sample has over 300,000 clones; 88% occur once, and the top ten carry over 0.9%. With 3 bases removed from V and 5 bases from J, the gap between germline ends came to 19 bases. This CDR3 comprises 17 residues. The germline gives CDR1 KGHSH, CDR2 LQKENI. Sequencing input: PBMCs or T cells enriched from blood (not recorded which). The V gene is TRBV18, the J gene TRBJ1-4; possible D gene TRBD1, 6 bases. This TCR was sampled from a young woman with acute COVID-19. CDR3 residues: CASSPGTSGSGNEKLFF. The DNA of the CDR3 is TGTGCCAGCTCACCGGGGACATCCGGATCAGGAAATGAAAAACTGTTTTTT.